Described below is a single TCR beta chain sequence and its context. This clone was counted a single time. What this receptor recognizes is not known. Base quality data are lacking; no much larger clone is found one base away. The donors belonged to the validation cohort of about 110 subjects, which was separate from the approximately 700-subject first cohort. Library preparation was by the immunoSEQ multiplex PCR assay. As for how the authors treated the data: A statistical classification framework was developed to diagnose cytomegalovirus status using the catalog of TCR beta chain sequences. TCRdb carries this immuneACCESS record with in-frame sequences only. Its versions omit some clonotypes, under half of them owing to an unresolved V gene in the studies checked, with the rest unexplained. That table is the source of V, J and clone size, and D and trimming were worked out from the DNA. This sample lists about 260,000 clones; less than 95% were detected once. 2.5% to 3.5% of the sample rests with the top ten.

CDR1 and CDR2 (MNHEY, SVGAGI) derive from the germline V gene. The V end loses 2 bases and the J end loses 2 bases, and a stretch of 9 bases separates them. The CDR3 covers 14 residues, taking in both the cysteine and the phenylalanine. Only the CDR3 DNA stays, 42 bases, in frame from base 1. This sample is drawn from a study of cytomegalovirus exposure and HLA in healthy donors (dated by TCRdb to the late 2010s). Notes on the research overall: According to a later analysis, one platform produced both the 110 or so validation repertoires and the 730 or so repertoires of the first cohort. The study aimed to test whether signatures of past pathogen exposure could be identified by cataloging public T cell receptors. A separate validation cohort of roughly 130 different subjects was used in addition to the roughly 700-subject first cohort. To predict cytomegalovirus infection status, the study brought together high-throughput TCR immunosequencing, statistical association of individual TCRs with disease status, and machine learning.

Overall results and qualifications from the work: Of the cluster scores, 94% were above 0 in a later analysis, which found that TCRs clustered in the first cohort also tended to co-occur in the 110 or so validation repertoires. In vitro tests confirmed that a few of the cytomegalovirus-associated TCR beta chains recognize cytomegalovirus antigens. The study gave a list of about 160 TCR beta chains associated with cytomegalovirus. It was suggested by the authors that the approach could potentially be generalized to other disease states and immunological phenotypes. Across donors, most TCR sequences were observed very rarely, whereas some public TCRs were present in many individuals. A later analysis lacked HLA typing for the validation cohort, so it scored co-occurrence in that cohort across all 130 or so repertoires. Cytomegalovirus status was reported to be diagnosed by the classifier with high specificity and sensitivity in both the original and validation cohorts.

The V gene is TRBV6-5 and the J gene is TRBJ2-5, with a tentative D gene TRBD1 over 5 matching bases. The source is a woman between 25 and 40 years old in good health and CMV-seronegative. The sample consisted of PBMCs. The sequence in DNA is TGTGCCAGCAGTTACACGGACAAACAAGAGACCCAGTACTTC. It translates as CASSYTDKQETQYF.